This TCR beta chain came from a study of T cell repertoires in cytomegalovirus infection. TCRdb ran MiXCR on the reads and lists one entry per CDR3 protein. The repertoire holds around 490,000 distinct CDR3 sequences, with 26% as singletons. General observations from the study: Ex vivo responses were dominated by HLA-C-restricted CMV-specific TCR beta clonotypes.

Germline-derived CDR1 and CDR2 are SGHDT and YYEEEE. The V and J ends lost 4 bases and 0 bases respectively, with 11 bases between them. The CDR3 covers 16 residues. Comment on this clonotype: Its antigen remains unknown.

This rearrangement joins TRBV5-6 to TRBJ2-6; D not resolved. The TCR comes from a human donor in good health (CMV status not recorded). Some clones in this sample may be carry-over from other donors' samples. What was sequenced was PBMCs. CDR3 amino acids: CASSPGRSSGANVLTF. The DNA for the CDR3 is TGTGCCAGCAGCCCCGGACGGAGCTCTGGGGCCAACGTCCTGACTTTC.